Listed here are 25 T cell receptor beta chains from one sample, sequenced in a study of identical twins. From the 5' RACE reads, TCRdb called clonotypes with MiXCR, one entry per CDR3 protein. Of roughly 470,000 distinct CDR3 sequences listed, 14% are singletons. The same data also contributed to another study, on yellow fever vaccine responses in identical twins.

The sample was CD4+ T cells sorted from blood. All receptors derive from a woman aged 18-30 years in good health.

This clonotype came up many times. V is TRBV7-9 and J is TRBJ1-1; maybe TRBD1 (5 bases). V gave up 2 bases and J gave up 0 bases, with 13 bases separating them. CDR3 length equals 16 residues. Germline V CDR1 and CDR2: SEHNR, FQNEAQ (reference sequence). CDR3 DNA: TGTGCCAGCAGCTTACTCGTCCAGGGTATGAACACTGAAGCTTTCTTT. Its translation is CASSLLVQGMNTEAFF.

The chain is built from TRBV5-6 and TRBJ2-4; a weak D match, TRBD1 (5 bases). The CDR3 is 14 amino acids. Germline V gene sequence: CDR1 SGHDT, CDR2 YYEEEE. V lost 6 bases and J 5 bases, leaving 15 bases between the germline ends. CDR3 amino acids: CASTTRGYQNIQYF. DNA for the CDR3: TGTGCCAGCACCACAAGGGGTTATCAAAACATTCAGTACTTC.

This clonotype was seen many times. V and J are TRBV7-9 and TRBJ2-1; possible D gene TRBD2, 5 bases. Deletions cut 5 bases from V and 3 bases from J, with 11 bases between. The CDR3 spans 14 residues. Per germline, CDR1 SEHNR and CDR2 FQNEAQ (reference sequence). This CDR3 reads CASSATGDYNEQFF. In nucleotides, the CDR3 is TGTGCCAGCAGCGCAACCGGGGACTACAATGAGCAGTTCTTC.

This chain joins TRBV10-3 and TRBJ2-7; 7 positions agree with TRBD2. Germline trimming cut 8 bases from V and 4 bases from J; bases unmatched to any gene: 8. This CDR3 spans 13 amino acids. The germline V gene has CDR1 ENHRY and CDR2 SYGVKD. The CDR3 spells CAISGGGVYEQYF. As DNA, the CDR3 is TGTGCCATCTCGGGGGGAGGGGTGTACGAGCAGTACTTC.

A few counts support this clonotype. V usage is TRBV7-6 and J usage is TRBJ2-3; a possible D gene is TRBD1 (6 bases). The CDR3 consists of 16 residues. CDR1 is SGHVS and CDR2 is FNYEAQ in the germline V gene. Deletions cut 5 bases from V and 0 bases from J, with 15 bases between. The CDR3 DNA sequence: TGTGCCAGCAGCATTGCAGGGGCCTCTAGCACAGATACGCAGTATTTT. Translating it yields CASSIAGASSTDTQYF. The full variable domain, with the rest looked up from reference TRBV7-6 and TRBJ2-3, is GAGVSQSPRYKVTKRGQDVALRCDPISGHVSLYWYRQALGQGPEFLTYFNYEAQQDKSGLPNDRFSAERPEGSISTLTIQRTEQRDSAMYRCASSIAGASSTDTQYFGPGTRLTVL.

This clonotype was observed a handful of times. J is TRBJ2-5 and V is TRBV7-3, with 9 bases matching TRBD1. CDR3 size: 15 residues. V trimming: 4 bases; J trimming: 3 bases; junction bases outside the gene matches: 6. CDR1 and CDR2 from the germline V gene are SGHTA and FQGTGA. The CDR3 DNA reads TGTGCCAGCAGCTCCGGGACAGGGAAGAAAGAGACCCAGTACTTC. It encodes CASSSGTGKKETQYF. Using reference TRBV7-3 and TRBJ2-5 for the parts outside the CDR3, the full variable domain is GAGVSQTPSNKVTEKGKYVELRCDPISGHTALYWYRQSLGQGPEFLIYFQGTGAADDSGLPNDRFFAVRPEGSVSTLKIQRTERGDSAVYLCASSSGTGKKETQYFGPGTRLLVL.

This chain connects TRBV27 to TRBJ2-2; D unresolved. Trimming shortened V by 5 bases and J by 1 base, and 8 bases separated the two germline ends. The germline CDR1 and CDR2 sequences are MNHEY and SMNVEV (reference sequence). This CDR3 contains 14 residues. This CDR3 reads CASSTNRNTGELFF. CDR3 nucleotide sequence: TGTGCCAGCAGTACAAATAGGAACACCGGGGAGCTGTTTTTT.

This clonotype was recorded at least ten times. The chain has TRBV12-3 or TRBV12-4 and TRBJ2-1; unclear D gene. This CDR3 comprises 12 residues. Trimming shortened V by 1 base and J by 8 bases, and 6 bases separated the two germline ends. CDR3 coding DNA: TGTGCCAGCAGTTTAGAGTTGGATGAGCAGTTCTTC. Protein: CASSLELDEQFF.

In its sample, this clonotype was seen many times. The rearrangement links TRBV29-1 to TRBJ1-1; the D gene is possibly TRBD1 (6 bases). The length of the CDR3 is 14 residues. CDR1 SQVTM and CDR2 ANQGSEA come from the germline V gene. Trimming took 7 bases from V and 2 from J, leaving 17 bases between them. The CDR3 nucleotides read TGCAGCGGACAGCTGGGGGGCAGAAACACTGAAGCTTTCTTT. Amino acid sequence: CSGQLGGRNTEAFF.

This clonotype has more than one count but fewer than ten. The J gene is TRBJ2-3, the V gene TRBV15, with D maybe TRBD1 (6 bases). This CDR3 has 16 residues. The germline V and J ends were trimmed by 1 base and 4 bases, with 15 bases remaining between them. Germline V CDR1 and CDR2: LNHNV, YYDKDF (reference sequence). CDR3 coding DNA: TGTGCCACCAGCAGAGTAGCAGGGGCGGCCGCAGATACGCAGTATTTT. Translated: CATSRVAGAAADTQYF.

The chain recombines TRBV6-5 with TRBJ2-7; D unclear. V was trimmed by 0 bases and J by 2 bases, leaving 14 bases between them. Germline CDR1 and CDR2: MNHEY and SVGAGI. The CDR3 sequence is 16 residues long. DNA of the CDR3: TGTGCCAGCAGTTACTCGAGAATGGGGATGACCTACGAGCAGTACTTC. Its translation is CASSYSRMGMTYEQYF.

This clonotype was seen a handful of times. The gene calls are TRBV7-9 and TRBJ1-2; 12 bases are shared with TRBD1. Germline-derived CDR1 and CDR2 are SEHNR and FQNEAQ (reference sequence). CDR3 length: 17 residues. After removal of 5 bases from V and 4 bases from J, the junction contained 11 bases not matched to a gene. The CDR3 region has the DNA TGTGCCAGCAGCATAGACAGCCCGGGACAGGGGGCCTATGGCTACACCTTC. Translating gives CASSIDSPGQGAYGYTF.

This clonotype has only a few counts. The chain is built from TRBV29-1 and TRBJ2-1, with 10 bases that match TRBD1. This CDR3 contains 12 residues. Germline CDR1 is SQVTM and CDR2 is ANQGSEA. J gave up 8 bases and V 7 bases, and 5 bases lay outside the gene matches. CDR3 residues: CSGTGGIYEQFF. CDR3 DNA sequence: TGCAGCGGGACAGGGGGGATTTATGAGCAGTTCTTC.

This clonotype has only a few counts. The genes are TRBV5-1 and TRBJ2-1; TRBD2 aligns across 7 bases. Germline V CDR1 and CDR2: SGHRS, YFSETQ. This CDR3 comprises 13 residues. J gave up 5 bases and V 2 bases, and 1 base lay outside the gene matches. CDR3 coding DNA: TGCGCCAGCAGCTTTGCGGGGGACAATGAGCAGTTCTTC. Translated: CASSFAGDNEQFF.

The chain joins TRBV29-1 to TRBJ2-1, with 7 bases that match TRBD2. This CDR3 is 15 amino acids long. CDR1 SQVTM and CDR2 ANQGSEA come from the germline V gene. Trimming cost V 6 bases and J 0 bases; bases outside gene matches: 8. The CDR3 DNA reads TGCAGCGTGGCCCTCGGCGGGAGCTCCTACAATGAGCAGTTCTTC. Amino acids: CSVALGGSSYNEQFF.

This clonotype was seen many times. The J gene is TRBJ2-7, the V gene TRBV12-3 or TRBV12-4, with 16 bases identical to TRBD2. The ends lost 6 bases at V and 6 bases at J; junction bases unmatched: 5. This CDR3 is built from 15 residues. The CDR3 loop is CASRGTSGGAGEQYF. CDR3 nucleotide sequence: TGTGCCAGCAGGGGGACTAGCGGGGGGGCCGGCGAGCAGTACTTC.

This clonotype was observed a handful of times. The CDR3 DNA reads as TGCGCCAGCAGAAACCGGGAGCGGGATGAAAAACTGTTTTTT. Translating it yields CASRNRERDEKLFF. The J gene is TRBJ1-4, the V gene TRBV4-3; D gene uncertain. The CDR3 loop spans 14 amino acids. The V gene lost 6 bases and the J gene lost 6 bases, with 14 bases spanning the gap. The germline V gene has CDR1 LGHNA and CDR2 YSLEER.

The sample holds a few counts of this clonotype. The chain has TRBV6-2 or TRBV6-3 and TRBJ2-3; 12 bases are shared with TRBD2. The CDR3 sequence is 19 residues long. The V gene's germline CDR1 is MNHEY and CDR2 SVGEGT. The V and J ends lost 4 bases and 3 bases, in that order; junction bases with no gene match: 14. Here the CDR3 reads CASSSRLYITSGRTDTQYF. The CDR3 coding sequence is TGTGCCAGCAGTTCCCGCCTATATATTACTAGCGGGAGGACAGATACGCAGTATTTT.

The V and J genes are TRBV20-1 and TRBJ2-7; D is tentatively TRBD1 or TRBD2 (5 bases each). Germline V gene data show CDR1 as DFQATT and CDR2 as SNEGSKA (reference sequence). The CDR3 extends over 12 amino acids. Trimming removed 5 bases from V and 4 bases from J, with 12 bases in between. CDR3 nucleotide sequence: TGCAGTGCTGGGGGACCTCAATACGAGCAGTACTTC. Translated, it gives CSAGGPQYEQYF.

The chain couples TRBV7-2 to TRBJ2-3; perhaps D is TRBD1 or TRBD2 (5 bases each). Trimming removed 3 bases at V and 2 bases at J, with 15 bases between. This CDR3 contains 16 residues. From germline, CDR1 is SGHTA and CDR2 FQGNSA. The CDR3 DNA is TGTGCCAGCAGCTTCGTTCGTCGGGGCACCACAGATACGCAGTATTTT. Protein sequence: CASSFVRRGTTDTQYF.

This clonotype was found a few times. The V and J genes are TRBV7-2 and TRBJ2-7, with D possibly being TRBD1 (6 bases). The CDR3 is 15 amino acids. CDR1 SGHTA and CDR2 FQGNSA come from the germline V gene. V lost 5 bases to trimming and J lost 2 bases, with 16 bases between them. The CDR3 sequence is CASSPRTGLPYEQYF. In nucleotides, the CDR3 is TGTGCCAGCAGCCCCAGAACAGGGCTACCCTACGAGCAGTACTTC.

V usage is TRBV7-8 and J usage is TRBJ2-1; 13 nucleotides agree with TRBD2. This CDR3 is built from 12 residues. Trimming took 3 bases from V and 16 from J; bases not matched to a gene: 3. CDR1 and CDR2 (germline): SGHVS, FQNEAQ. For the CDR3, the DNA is TGTGCCAGCAGCTTGGGACTAGCGGGGTCCTTCTTC. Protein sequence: CASSLGLAGSFF.

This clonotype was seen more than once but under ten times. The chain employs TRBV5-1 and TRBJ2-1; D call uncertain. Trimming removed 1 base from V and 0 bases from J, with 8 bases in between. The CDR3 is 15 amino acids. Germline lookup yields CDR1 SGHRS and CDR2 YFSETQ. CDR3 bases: TGCGCCAGCAGCTTGAGCTCGAGCTCCTACAATGAGCAGTTCTTC. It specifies CASSLSSSSYNEQFF.

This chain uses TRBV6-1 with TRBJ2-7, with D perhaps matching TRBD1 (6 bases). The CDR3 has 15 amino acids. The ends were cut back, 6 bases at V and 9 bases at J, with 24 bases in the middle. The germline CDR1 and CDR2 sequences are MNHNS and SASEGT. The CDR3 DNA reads TGTGCCAGCAGCAGGGGAGTGGGAACGGACCGGGGGCAGTACTTC. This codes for CASSRGVGTDRGQYF.

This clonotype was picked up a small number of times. The CDR3 sequence: CASSLNGAMKQYF. DNA for the CDR3: TGTGCCAGCAGCCTAAATGGGGCCATGAAGCAGTACTTC. The J gene is TRBJ2-4, the V gene TRBV7-6, with D possibly being TRBD1 (5 bases). CDR1 is SGHVS, CDR2 FNYEAQ, per germline. The germline V and J ends were trimmed by 5 bases and 13 bases, with 18 bases remaining between them. The CDR3 is made up of 13 amino acids.